The sequence of this T cell receptor (beta chain) was determined in a study of molecular identifiers for immune sequencing clone quantification. MiXCR, run by TCRdb on the PCR reads, gives a single entry per CDR3 protein. Among approximately 670,000 distinct CDR3 sequences, 15% to 20% were seen once, and the ten largest hold around 0.86%. The germline gives CDR1 SEHNR, CDR2 FQNEAQ (reference sequence). Between the trimmed V and J ends, which lost 4 bases and 7 bases, there was a span of 17 bases. The CDR3 length is 15 residues. The V and J genes are TRBV7-9 and TRBJ2-1; a weak D match, TRBD1 (5 bases). The sequence derives from a human donor in good health. Some libraries in this study had Jurkat cell RNA spiked in. The sequencing input was naive CD8+ T cells from blood, with Jurkat cell RNA spiked in. Specified subset: FACS-sorted CD8+CD4-CCR7+CD45RA+ naive T cells. CDR3 DNA: TGTGCCAGCAGCTACCCGCAGGGTGGCAGGAATGAGCAGTTCTTC. Translating gives CASSYPQGGRNEQFF.